This T cell receptor (beta chain) was recorded in a study of cytotoxic CD8 clonotypes in ibrutinib-treated CLL. Repertoires were generated with immunoSEQ multiplex PCR, while TCRdb's copy carries only in-frame clones and drops some. The sample lists tens of thousands of clones, 75% to 95% occurring once. V lost 0 bases, J lost 1 base, and 7 bases lay in between. Germline V CDR1 and CDR2: SGHTA, FQGNSA. CDR3 length: 16 amino acids. The receptor was derived from a human donor with chronic lymphocytic leukemia. The specimen was PBMCs, collected after 12 months of ibrutinib treatment. The chain employs TRBV7-2 and TRBJ2-6, with D hard to call. The CDR3: CASSLASGSGANVLTF. The CDR3, as DNA: TGTGCCAGCAGCTTAGCGTCCGGTTCTGGGGCCAACGTCCTGACTTTC. Supplemented by reference TRBV7-2 and TRBJ2-6, the full variable domain reads GAGVSQSPSNKVTEKGKDVELRCDPISGHTALYWYRQSLGQGLEFLIYFQGNSAPDKSGLPSDRFSAERTGGSVSTLTIQRTQQEDSAVYLCASSLASGSGANVLTFGAGSRLTVL.